The source of this TCR beta chain is a study of blood T cell repertoires in COVID-19. There are a few counts of this clone. Clones were sequenced by immunoSEQ multiplex PCR, and TCRdb holds only the in-frame ones, with some missing. The sample holds 140,000 to 150,000 clones, about nine tenths seen once. The sample was peripheral blood. The receptor was isolated from a human donor in a cohort sampled during active COVID-19.

The CDR3: CASSQDPSSPSPPGYTF. DNA of the CDR3: TGTGCCAGCAGCCAAGATCCTTCGAGCCCCTCGCCCCCTGGCTACACCTTC. The gene calls are TRBV4-2 and TRBJ1-2, with unresolved D. The CDR3 spans 17 residues. V dropped 0 bases and J dropped 7 bases, with 21 bases sitting between them. Germline lookup yields CDR1 LGHNA and CDR2 YNFKEQ.